Following are 7 T cell receptor beta chains from one sample sequenced in a study of T cells expressing NK-cell markers. From its re-call of the 5' RACE reads, TCRdb lists each CDR3 protein once, without DNA. The sample's table shows 300,000 to 450,000 distinct CDR3 sequences. Source material: blood T cells: a sorted CD56 or NKG2C T cell subset, CD4+ or CD8+ T cells, or bulk PBMC T cells (not recorded which). The receptors were gathered from a man aged 18 to 69 in good health.

The CDR3 spells CASSQVKVSSYNEQFF. This chain joins TRBV3-1 and TRBJ2-1. This CDR3 region has 16 residues. CDR1 is LGHDT, CDR2 YNNKEL, per germline (reference sequence).

The rearrangement joins TRBV15 to TRBJ2-3; TCRdb designates TRBD1, a call that cannot be tested without DNA. The germline gives CDR1 LNHNV, CDR2 YYDKDF (reference sequence). This CDR3 comprises 12 residues. The CDR3 loop reads CATSSRDPRRYF.

This sequence joins TRBV6-1 and TRBJ2-1. The CDR3 sequence is 14 residues long. Germline values: CDR1 MNHNS, CDR2 SASEGT. The CDR3 reads CASSRVTSHNEQFF.

The V call is TRBV9, the J call TRBJ2-7; TCRdb reports TRBD2, a call that lacks DNA to check it against. The CDR3 has 16 residues. Germline loops: CDR1 SGDLS, CDR2 YYNGEE. The CDR3 reads CASSPGIGGGEYEQYF.

This chain uses TRBV7-8 with TRBJ1-4. This CDR3 contains 14 residues. Germline V CDR1 and CDR2: SGHVS, FQNEAQ. CDR3 sequence: CASSLGRPNEKLFF.

The rearrangement uses TRBV6-4 and TRBJ1-1; without DNA, the TCRdb call of TRBD1 cannot be checked. Germline CDR1 is MRHNA and CDR2 is SNTAGT. The CDR3 contains 14 residues. CDR3 protein: CASSRQQGSTEAFF.

The chain employs TRBV7-9 and TRBJ2-7; TCRdb returns TRBD1, unconfirmable since there is no DNA. Germline V gene data show CDR1 as SEHNR and CDR2 as FQNEAQ (reference sequence). This CDR3 has 16 residues. CDR3 region: CASSLVGGGRTYEQYF. The entire variable domain, with the rest obtained from reference TRBV7-9 and TRBJ2-7, is as follows: DTGVSQNPRHKITKRGQNVTFRCDPISEHNRLYWYRQTLGQGPEFLTYFQNEAQLEKSRLLSDRFSAERPKGSFSTLEIQRTEQGDSAMYLCASSLVGGGRTYEQYFGPGTRLTVT.